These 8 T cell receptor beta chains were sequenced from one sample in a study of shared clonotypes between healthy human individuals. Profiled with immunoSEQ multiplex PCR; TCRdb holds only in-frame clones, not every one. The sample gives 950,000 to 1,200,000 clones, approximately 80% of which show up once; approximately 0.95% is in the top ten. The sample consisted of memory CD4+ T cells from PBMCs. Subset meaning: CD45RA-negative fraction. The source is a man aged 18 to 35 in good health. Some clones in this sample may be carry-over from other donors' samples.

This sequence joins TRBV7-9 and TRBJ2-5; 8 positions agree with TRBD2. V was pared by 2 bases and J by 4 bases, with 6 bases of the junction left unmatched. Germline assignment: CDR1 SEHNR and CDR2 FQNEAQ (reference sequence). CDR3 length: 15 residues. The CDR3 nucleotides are TGTGCCAGCAGCTTAACTGCGGGAGGCGGAGAGACCCAGTACTTC. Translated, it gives CASSLTAGGGETQYF.

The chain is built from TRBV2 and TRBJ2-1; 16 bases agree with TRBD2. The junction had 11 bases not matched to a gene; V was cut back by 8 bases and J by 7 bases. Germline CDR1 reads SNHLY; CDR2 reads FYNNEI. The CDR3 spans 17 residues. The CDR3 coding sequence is TGTGCCAGCTCGCCGGGACTAGCGGGAGGGAGGTGGAATGAGCAGTTCTTC. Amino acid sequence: CASSPGLAGGRWNEQFF.

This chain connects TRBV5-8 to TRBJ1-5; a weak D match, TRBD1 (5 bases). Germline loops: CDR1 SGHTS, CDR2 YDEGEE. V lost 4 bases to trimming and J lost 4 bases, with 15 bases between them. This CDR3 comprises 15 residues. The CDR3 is CASSPGTAINQPQHF. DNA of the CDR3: TGTGCCAGCAGCCCTGGGACGGCGATTAATCAGCCCCAGCATTTT.

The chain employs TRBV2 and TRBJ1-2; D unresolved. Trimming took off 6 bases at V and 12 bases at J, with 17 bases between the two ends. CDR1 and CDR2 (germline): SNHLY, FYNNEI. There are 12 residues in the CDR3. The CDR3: CASRRAGGSDTF. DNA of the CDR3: TGTGCCAGCAGGAGGGCGGGTGGGTCGGACACCTTC.

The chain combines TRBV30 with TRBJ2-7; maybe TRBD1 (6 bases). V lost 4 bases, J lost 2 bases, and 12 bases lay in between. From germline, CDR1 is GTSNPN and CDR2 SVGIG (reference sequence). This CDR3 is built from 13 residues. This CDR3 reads CAWNMGATYEQYF. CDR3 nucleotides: TGTGCCTGGAATATGGGGGCGACCTACGAGCAGTACTTC.

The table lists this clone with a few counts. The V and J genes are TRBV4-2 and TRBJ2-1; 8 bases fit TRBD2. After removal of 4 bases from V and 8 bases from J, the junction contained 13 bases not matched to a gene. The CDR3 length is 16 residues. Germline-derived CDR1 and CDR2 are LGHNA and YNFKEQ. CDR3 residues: CASSPSSSGRGDEQFF. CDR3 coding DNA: TGTGCCAGCAGCCCGTCTTCCAGCGGGAGAGGCGATGAGCAGTTCTTC.

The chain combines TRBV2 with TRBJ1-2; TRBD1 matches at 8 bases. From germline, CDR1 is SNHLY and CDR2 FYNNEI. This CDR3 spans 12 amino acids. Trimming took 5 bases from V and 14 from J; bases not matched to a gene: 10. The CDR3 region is CASSLGQASRTF. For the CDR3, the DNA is TGTGCCAGCAGTCTGGGACAGGCCTCTCGGACCTTC.

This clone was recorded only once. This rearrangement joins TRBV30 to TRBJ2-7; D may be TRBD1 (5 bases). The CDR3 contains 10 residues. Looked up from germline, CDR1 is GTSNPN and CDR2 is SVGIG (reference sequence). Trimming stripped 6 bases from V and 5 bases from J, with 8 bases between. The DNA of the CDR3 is TGTGCCTGTCAGGGTCACGAGCAGTACTTC. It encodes CACQGHEQYF.